This TCR beta chain is from a study of T-cell reconstitution after alpha-beta-depleted transplantation in children. V gave up 4 bases and J gave up 9 bases, with 12 bases separating them. Germline V gives CDR1 MNHEY, CDR2 SMNVEV (reference sequence). The CDR3 is 13 residues long. The table lists this clonotype with a few counts. The authors prepared the TCRbeta library with unique molecular identifiers. Using its own MiXCR run on the PCR reads, TCRdb lists one record per CDR3 protein. The sample has about 610,000 distinct CDR3 sequences; about 11% are singletons. The clonotype was recovered from a human donor who donated a stem cell graft to a child with acute myeloid leukemia. V and J are TRBV27 and TRBJ1-4; no clear D gene. This specimen consisted of PBMCs from the stem cell graft donor, obtained from the stem cell graft. The CDR3 sequence is CASSSPGRQKLFF. As DNA, the CDR3 is TGTGCCAGCAGTTCCCCCGGGAGGCAAAAACTGTTTTTT. Drawing the rest from reference TRBV27 and TRBJ1-4, the complete variable domain is EAQVTQNPRYLITVTGKKLTVTCSQNMNHEYMSWYRQDPGLGLRQIYYSMNVEVTDKGDVPEGYKVSRKEKRNFPLILESPSPNQTSLYFCASSSPGRQKLFFGSGTQLSVL.